This T cell receptor (beta chain) was documented in a study of T-cell reconstitution after alpha-beta-depleted transplantation in children. CDR1 and CDR2 (germline): MNHEY, SVGAGI. Between the trimmed V and J ends, which lost 2 bases and 11 bases, there was a span of 15 bases. CDR3 length: 14 amino acids. Overall study findings and caveats: Surviving recipient T cells and thymic progenitors underlay high day-60 TCRbeta diversity in some patients. Reportedly, alpha-beta T cells present about two months post-transplant originated from several hundred expanded clones of graft origin. T-cell numbers and diversity one year post-transplant derived largely from freshly generated T cells.

Unique molecular identifiers featured in how the TCRbeta library was prepared. TCRdb independently ran MiXCR on the PCR reads; one entry per CDR3 protein. The sample lists 350,000 to 500,000 distinct CDR3 sequences; 43% were seen once. This clonotype was seen just once. The antigen remains unidentified. The specimen was PBMCs, collected before TCRalphabeta/CD19-depleted stem cell transplant. V is TRBV6-5 and J is TRBJ1-4; TRBD1 is a possible D gene (5 bases). The receptor was derived from a girl aged 2-15 years with aplastic anemia, due to receive a stem cell transplant. Here the CDR3 DNA reads TGTGCCAGCAGTTACGACGGGGCTGGTGAGAAACTGTTTTTT. Protein product: CASSYDGAGEKLFF.